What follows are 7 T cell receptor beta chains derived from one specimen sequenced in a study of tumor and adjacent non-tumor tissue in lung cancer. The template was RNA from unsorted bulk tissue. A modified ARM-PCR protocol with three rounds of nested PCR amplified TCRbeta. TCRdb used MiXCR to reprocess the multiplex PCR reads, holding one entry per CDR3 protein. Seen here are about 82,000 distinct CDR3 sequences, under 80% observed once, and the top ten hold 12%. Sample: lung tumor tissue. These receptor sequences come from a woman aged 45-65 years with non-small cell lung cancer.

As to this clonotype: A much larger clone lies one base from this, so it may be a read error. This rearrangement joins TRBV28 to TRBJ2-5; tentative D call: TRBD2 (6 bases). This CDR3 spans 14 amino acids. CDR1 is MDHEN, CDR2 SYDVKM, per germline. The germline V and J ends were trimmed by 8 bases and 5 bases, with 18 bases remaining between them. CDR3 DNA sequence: TGTGCCAGCTTACCAGGACTAACGGGGGAGACCCAGTACTTC. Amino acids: CASLPGLTGETQYF.

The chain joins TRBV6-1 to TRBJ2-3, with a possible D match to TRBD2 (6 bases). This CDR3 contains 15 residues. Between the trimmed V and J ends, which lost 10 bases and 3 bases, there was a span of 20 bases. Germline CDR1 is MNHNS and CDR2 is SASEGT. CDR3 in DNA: TGTGCCATCACGCCGGTACTAGCTGAGACAGATACGCAGTATTTT. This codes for CAITPVLAETDTQYF.

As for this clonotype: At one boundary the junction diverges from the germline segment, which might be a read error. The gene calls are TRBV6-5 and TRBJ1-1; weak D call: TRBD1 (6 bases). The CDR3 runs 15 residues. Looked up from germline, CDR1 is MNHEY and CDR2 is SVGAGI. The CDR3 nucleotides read TGTGCTAGCAGTTACTCAGGGGCAGAGAGGACTGAAGCTTTCTTT. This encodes CASSYSGAERTEAFF.

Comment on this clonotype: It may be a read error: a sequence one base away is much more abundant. In nucleotides, the CDR3 is TGCGCCAGCAGCTTGGAGGGGCAGTGCACAGATACGCAGTATTTT. This encodes CASSLEGQCTDTQYF. V usage is TRBV5-1 and J usage is TRBJ2-3; D perhaps matches TRBD1 (5 bases). Germline CDR1 and CDR2: SGHRS and YFSETQ. There are 15 residues in the CDR3. Trimming pared 0 bases from V and 1 base from J, leaving 9 bases between.

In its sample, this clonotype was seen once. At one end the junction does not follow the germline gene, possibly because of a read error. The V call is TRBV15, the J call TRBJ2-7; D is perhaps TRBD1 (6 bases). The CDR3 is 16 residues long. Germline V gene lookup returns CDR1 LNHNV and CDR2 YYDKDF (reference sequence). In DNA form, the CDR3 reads TGTGCCACCAGCACCATGGCGGCAGGGGACCTCTACGAGAAGTACTTC. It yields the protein CATSTMAAGDLYEKYF.

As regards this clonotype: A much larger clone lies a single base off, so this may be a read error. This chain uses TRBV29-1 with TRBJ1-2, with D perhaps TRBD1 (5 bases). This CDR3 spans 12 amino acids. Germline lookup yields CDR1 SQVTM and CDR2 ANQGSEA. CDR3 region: CSVGGPQWGHIF. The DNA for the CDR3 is TGCAGCGTTGGGGGCCCTCAGTGGGGCCACATCTTC.

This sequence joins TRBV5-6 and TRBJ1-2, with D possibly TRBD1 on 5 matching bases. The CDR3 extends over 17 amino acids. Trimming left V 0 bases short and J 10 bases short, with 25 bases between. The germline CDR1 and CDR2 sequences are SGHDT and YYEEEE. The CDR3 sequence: CASSLGLTGTEIDDYTF. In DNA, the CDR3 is TGTGCCAGCAGCTTGGGTCTTACCGGGACCGAGATTGATGACTACACCTTC.